This is a list of T cell receptor beta chains from one sample in a study of PD-L1 blockade in urothelial cancer. The table came from immunoSEQ multiplex PCR; TCRdb's copy has only in-frame clones and leaves some out. The repertoire holds approximately 110,000 clones, with roughly 90% as singletons. Sequences were derived from PBMCs, sampled around atezolizumab (anti-PD-L1) treatment. The source is a man aged 55 to 70 with urothelial cancer. CDR3s include the opening cysteine and the closing phenylalanine or tryptophan. A D gene is named only where the DNA matches it firmly. Clone size is not always given. Where it is, it says once, few, many or a class for expanded clones.

j_gene | v_gene | d_gene | abundance | CDR3nt | CDR3aa
TRBJ1-2 | TRBV28 | TRBD1 | - | TGTGCCAGCATCGCGTCGGACAGGGGCTGGCTTGGCTACACCTTC | CASIASDRGWLGYTF
TRBJ1-6 | TRBV19 | - | - | TGTGCCAGTAGTCCGCAAGACGCGCCGGGCTATAATTCACCCCTCCACTTT | CASSPQDAPGYNSPLHF
TRBJ1-2 | TRBV5-4 | TRBD1 | - | TGTGCCAGCAGCCCTGGGACAGCTAACTATGGCTACACCTTC | CASSPGTANYGYTF
TRBJ1-3 | TRBV6-5 | - | - | TGTGCCAGCAGTCAAAGTAGACAGGGAAACACCATATATTTT | CASSQSRQGNTIYF
TRBJ1-5 | TRBV28 | - | once | TGTGCCAGCAGAACGGGGGGCAATCAGCCCCAGCATTTT | CASRTGGNQPQHF
TRBJ2-5 | TRBV9 | - | - | TGTGCCAGCAGTTCTCGGTCTCAAGAGACCCAGTACTTC | CASSSRSQETQYF
TRBJ1-5 | TRBV5-4 | - | - | TGTGCCAGCAGTTTTCTAGGAAGCAATCAGCCCCAGCATTTT | CASSFLGSNQPQHF
TRBJ1-1 | TRBV11-2 | - | - | TGTGCCAGCAGCTTATCGCAGGTTCTAAACACTGAAGCTTTCTTT | CASSLSQVLNTEAFF
TRBJ2-7 | TRBV7-6 | TRBD1 | - | TGTGCCAGCAGCTTAGGGGGACAGGCCATCTCCTACGAGCAGTACTTC | CASSLGGQAISYEQYF
TRBJ1-1 | TRBV4-2 | TRBD1 | once | TGTGCCAGCAGCCAAGGGACAGGGGAAAGCACTGAAGCTTTCTTT | CASSQGTGESTEAFF
TRBJ1-6 | TRBV19 | - | - | TGTGCCAGTCGAAGACCGGGGTTGCAAGATTCACCCCTCCACTTT | CASRRPGLQDSPLHF
TRBJ2-5 | TRBV9 | - | - | TGTGCCAGCAGCGTAGGAACCCCGCGCTCCTTCGGGGAGACCCAGTACTTC | CASSVGTPRSFGETQYF
TRBJ1-5 | TRBV7-2 | - | once | TGTGCCAGCAGTCCAACAGGGCCCAATCAGCCCCAGCATTTT | CASSPTGPNQPQHF
TRBJ1-2 | TRBV9 | TRBD1 | - | TGTGCCAGCAGTTACTCGAGGGGACAGGGTAACTATGGCTACACCTTC | CASSYSRGQGNYGYTF
TRBJ1-2 | TRBV19 | - | - | TGTGCCAGTAGTCCCGCGACAGGCTATGGCTACACCTTC | CASSPATGYGYTF
TRBJ1-6 | TRBV4-1 | TRBD1 | - | TGCGCCAGCAGCCGCCAAGGGGGACAGATTAATTCACCCCTCCACTTT | CASSRQGGQINSPLHF
TRBJ2-6 | TRBV27 | - | - | TGTGCCAGCAGTTTTTCAGGGGCTGGGGCCAACGTCCTGACTTTC | CASSFSGAGANVLTF
TRBJ1-2 | TRBV7-2 | TRBD1 | - | TGTGCCAGCAGCCTCACACCGGGACAGCCAGACTATGGCTACACCTTC | CASSLTPGQPDYGYTF
TRBJ2-5 | TRBV5-1 | - | - | TGCGCCAGCAGCTTGGACGGTCTAGCTGGTGAGACCCAGTACTTC | CASSLDGLAGETQYF
TRBJ1-2 | TRBV28 | TRBD1 | few | TGTGCCAGCAGTCTCACTCTGCACAGGGGTGGCAACTATGGCTACACCTTC | CASSLTLHRGGNYGYTF
TRBJ1-2 | TRBV5-5 | - | - | TGTGCCAGCAGCTTGCAGATAGGAGCTAACTATGGCTACACCTTC | CASSLQIGANYGYTF
TRBJ1-2 | TRBV9 | TRBD1 | - | TGTGCCAGCAGCTCAGGACAGGGGCGCGGCTACACCTTC | CASSSGQGRGYTF
TRBJ2-5 | TRBV7-9 | - | - | TGTGCCAGCAGCCCCGTCGGGGGTCCCCAAGAGACCCAGTACTTC | CASSPVGGPQETQYF
TRBJ2-1 | TRBV11-3 | TRBD2 | - | TGTGCCAGCAGCTCGGGACTAGCGGGTTACAATGAGCAGTTCTTC | CASSSGLAGYNEQFF
TRBJ2-5 | TRBV7-6 | TRBD1 | - | TGTGCCAGCAGCTTAGGGACAGGCTTCCAAGAGACCCAGTACTTC | CASSLGTGFQETQYF
TRBJ1-6 | TRBV19 | - | few | TGTGCCAGTACCCTTCGGGGATTGCTAAATTCACCCCTCCACTTT | CASTLRGLLNSPLHF
TRBJ2-1 | TRBV28 | - | - | TGTGCCAGCAGTTTTTGGGGCGGAACCTACAATGAGCAGTTCTTC | CASSFWGGTYNEQFF
TRBJ2-1 | TRBV6-1 | TRBD2 | - | TGTGCCAGCAGTGATCTAGCGGGACCCCATGGCTATGAGCAGTTCTTC | CASSDLAGPHGYEQFF
TRBJ1-3 | TRBV27 | - | - | TGTGCCAGCAGTTTAAGGGCAGGACAAGGAAACACCATATATTTT | CASSLRAGQGNTIYF
TRBJ1-1 | TRBV11-2 | - | - | TGTGCCAGCAGCTTAGCCGATATCGGCACTGAAGCTTTCTTT | CASSLADIGTEAFF
TRBJ1-4 | TRBV7-8 | TRBD1 | - | TGTGCCAGCAGCTTAGGGAGGAGGGGGCGTAGGGCTAATGAAAAACTGTTTTTT | CASSLGRRGRRANEKLFF
TRBJ2-3 | TRBV7-3 | - | - | TGTGCCAGCAGCTTAACGCGTTCGACAGATACGCAGTATTTT | CASSLTRSTDTQYF
TRBJ1-1 | TRBV10-3 | - | - | TGTGCCATCACATCAGGGGAGAACACTGAAGCTTTCTTT | CAITSGENTEAFF
TRBJ2-1 | TRBV29-1 | TRBD1 | - | TGCAGCGCCGAGCTTCTTCAGGGGGCGGGATACAATGAGCAGTTCTTC | CSAELLQGAGYNEQFF
TRBJ2-1 | TRBV6-5 | TRBD1 | - | TGTGCCAGCAGTTACCAGACAGGGACGAGTTTGGTGCAGTTCTTC | CASSYQTGTSLVQFF
TRBJ2-3 | TRBV30 | TRBD2 | few | TGTGCCTGGAGTCGTCTAGCGGGTGGCACAGATACGCAGTATTTT | CAWSRLAGGTDTQYF
TRBJ2-7 | TRBV6-1 | TRBD1 | - | TGTGCCAGCAGACCCAGACAGGGCTCCTACGAGCAGTACTTC | CASRPRQGSYEQYF
TRBJ2-1 | TRBV4-3 | - | - | TGCGCCAGCAGCCAATCCGGGACGTCGGGGAGGGAGCAGTTCTTC | CASSQSGTSGREQFF
TRBJ2-3 | TRBV5-1 | - | - | TGCGCCAGCAGCGCGGGACCTAGCAGCACAGATACGCAGTATTTT | CASSAGPSSTDTQYF
TRBJ2-3 | TRBV5-8 | TRBD2 | - | TGTGCCAGCAGCTTGGCCAGGCTAGCGGGGTATACAGATACGCAGTATTTT | CASSLARLAGYTDTQYF
TRBJ2-3 | TRBV5-1 | - | - | TGCGCCAGCAGCTACAGGCCACGATCCCAGGGGACAGATACGCAGTATTTT | CASSYRPRSQGTDTQYF
TRBJ2-1 | TRBV5-6 | - | - | TGTGCCAGCAGCTTGTCCGGGGTATTGAGCTCCTACAATGAGCAGTTCTTC | CASSLSGVLSSYNEQFF
TRBJ2-7 | TRBV7-8 | TRBD1 | few | TGTGCCAGCAGCTTGGGGACAGCCTCCTACGAGCAGTACTTC | CASSLGTASYEQYF
TRBJ2-6 | TRBV7-9 | - | - | TGTGCCAGCAACCCTGACAGGAAATCTGGGGCCAACGTCCTGACTTTC | CASNPDRKSGANVLTF
TRBJ2-2 | TRBV5-1 | TRBD1 | - | TGCGCCAGCAGCCCGGGACAGGGACCGAACACCGGGGAGCTGTTTTTT | CASSPGQGPNTGELFF
TRBJ2-4 | TRBV10-3 | TRBD1 | - | TGTGCCATCAGACACCCGGGACAGGTCAAAAACATTCAGTACTTC | CAIRHPGQVKNIQYF
TRBJ2-7 | TRBV7-2 | TRBD2 | - | TGTGCCAGCAGCTCGGGACTAGCCAGAACCGAGCAGTACTTC | CASSSGLARTEQYF
TRBJ1-1 | TRBV5-1 | - | - | TGCGCCAGCAGCTTAATGGCCGAGGGCACTGAAGCTTTCTTT | CASSLMAEGTEAFF
TRBJ2-5 | TRBV19 | TRBD2 | - | TGTGCCAGTAGCCTCGGGACTAGCGGGCAAGAGACCCAGTACTTC | CASSLGTSGQETQYF
TRBJ2-3 | TRBV29-1 | - | once | TGCAGCGTCCAACCCCTCGGACGGACAAGCACAGATACGCAGTATTTT | CSVQPLGRTSTDTQYF
TRBJ1-2 | TRBV4-3 | - | once | TGCGCCAGCAGCCAAGATGGCCCGGGACACCCCTATGGCTACACCTTC | CASSQDGPGHPYGYTF